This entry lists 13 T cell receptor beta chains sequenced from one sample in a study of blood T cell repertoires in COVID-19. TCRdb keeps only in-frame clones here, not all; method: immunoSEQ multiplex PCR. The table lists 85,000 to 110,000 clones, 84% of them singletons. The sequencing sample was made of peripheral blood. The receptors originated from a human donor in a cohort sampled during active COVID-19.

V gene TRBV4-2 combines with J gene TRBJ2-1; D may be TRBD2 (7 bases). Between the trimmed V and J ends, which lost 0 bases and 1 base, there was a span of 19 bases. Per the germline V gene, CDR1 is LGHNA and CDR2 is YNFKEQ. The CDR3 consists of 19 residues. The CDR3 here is CASSQDLGRGGKSYNEQFF. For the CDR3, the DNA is TGTGCCAGCAGCCAAGATCTTGGCAGGGGAGGGAAGTCCTACAATGAGCAGTTCTTC.

The CDR3 loop reads CANRRSNTGELFF. The CDR3 DNA follows: TGTGCCAACCGGAGGTCGAACACCGGGGAGCTGTTTTTT. The J gene is TRBJ2-2, the V gene TRBV5-8, with TRBD2 as a possible D gene (5 bases). CDR1 is SGHTS, CDR2 YDEGEE, per germline. V gave up 9 bases and J gave up 0 bases, with 9 bases separating them. This CDR3 is 13 amino acids long.

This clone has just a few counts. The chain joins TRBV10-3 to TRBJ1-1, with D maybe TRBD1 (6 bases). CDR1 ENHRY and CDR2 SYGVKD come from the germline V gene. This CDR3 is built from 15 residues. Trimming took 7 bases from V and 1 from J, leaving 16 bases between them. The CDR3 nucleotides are TGTGCCATCAAGCCCAGGGGCGCCGAGAACACTGAAGCTTTCTTT. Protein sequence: CAIKPRGAENTEAFF.

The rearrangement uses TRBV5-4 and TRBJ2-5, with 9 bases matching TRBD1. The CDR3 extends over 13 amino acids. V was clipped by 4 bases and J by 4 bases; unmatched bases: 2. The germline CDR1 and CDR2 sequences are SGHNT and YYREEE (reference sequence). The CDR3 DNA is TGTGCCAGCAGCCGGGACAGGGTAGAGACCCAGTACTTC. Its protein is CASSRDRVETQYF. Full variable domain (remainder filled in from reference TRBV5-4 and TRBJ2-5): ETGVTQSPTHLIKTRGQQVTLRCSSQSGHNTVSWYQQALGQGPQFIFQYYREEENGRGNFPPRFSGLQFPNYSSELNVNALELDDSALYLCASSRDRVETQYFGPGTRLLVL.

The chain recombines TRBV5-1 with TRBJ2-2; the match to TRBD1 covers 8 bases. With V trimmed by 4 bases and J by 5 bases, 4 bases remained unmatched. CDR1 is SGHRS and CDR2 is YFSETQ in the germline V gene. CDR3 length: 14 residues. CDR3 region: CASSTNRGTGELFF. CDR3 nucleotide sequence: TGCGCCAGCAGCACAAACAGGGGGACCGGGGAGCTGTTTTTT.

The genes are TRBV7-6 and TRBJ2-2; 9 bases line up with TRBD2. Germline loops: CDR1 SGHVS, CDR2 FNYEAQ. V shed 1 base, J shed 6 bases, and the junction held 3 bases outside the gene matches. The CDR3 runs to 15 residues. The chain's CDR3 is CASSLGAGGSGELFF. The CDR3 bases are TGTGCCAGCAGCTTAGGCGCGGGGGGGTCCGGGGAGCTGTTTTTT. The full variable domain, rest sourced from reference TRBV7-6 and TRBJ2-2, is GAGVSQSPRYKVTKRGQDVALRCDPISGHVSLYWYRQALGQGPEFLTYFNYEAQQDKSGLPNDRFSAERPEGSISTLTIQRTEQRDSAMYRCASSLGAGGSGELFFGEGSRLTVL.

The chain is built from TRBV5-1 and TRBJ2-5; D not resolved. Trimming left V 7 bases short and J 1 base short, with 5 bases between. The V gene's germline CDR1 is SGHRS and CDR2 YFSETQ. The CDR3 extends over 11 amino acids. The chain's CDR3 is CASAIQETQYF. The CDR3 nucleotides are TGCGCCAGCGCTATCCAAGAGACCCAGTACTTC.

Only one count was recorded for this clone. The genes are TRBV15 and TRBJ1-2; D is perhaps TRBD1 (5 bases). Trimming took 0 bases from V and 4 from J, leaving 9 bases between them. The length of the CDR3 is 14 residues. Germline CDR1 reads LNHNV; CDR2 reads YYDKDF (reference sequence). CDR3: CATSREGQGYGYTF. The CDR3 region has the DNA TGTGCCACCAGCAGAGAAGGGCAGGGCTATGGCTACACCTTC.

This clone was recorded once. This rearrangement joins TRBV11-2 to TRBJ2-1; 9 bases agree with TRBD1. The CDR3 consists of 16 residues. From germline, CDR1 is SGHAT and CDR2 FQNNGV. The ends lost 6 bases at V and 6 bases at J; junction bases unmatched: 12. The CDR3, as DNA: TGTGCCAGCAGACTTGCTCCGGGACAGGGTCCCAATGAGCAGTTCTTC. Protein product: CASRLAPGQGPNEQFF.

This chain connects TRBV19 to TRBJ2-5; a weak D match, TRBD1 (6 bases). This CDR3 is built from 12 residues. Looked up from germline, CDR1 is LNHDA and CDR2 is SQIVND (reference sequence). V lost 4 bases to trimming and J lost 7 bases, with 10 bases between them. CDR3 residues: CASSTKQGTQYF. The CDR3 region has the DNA TGTGCCAGTAGTACCAAACAGGGGACCCAGTACTTC.

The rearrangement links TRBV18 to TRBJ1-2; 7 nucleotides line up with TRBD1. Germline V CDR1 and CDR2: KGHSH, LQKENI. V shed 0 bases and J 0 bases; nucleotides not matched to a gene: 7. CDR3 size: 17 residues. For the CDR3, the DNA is TGTGCCAGCTCACCACCTCGGGACAGTTCTTCTAACTATGGCTACACCTTC. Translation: CASSPPRDSSSNYGYTF.

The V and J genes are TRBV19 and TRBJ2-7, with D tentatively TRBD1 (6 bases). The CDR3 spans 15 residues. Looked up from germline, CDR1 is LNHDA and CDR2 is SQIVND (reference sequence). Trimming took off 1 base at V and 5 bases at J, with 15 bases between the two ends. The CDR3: CASSIGGQGFHEQYF. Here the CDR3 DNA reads TGTGCCAGTAGTATAGGGGGGCAGGGATTCCACGAGCAGTACTTC.

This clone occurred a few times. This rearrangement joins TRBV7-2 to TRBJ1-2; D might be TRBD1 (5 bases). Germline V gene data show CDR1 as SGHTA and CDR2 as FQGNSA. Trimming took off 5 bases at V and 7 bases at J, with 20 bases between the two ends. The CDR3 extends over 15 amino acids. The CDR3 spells CASSEDILSFLGYTF. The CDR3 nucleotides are TGTGCCAGCAGCGAGGACATACTCTCCTTCCTTGGCTACACCTTC.